This is a list of T cell receptor beta chains from one sample in a study of T cells after yellow fever vaccination. TCRdb used MiXCR to reprocess the 5' RACE reads, holding one entry per CDR3 protein. The table lists more than 95,000 distinct CDR3 sequences, around 7.7% of them singletons. The material was CD4+ T cells sorted from PBMCs, obtained 10 days after the first yellow fever vaccination. Receptor source: a man in his late teens or twenties who received the YFV17D yellow fever vaccine. Both conserved end residues are part of each CDR3. A D gene is named only where the DNA matches it firmly. For some rows the clone size is stated as once, few or many, or as a class when expanded; others skip it.

TRBV7-2	many	NA	TRBJ2-1	TGTGCCAGCAGCCGAGGACACAATGAGCAGTTCTTC	CASSRGHNEQFF
TRBV20-1	many	NA	TRBJ1-1	TGCAGTGCTAGGTCCCGGGGTGGGAACACTGAAGCTTTCTTT	CSARSRGGNTEAFF
TRBV5-4	few	TRBD1	TRBJ2-5	TGTGCCAGCAGCGACAATCCCGGACAGGGGAAGGAGACCCAGTACTTC	CASSDNPGQGKETQYF
TRBV5-1	many	NA	TRBJ1-1	TGCGCCAGCAGCGTGGACAGCATGAACACTGAAGCTTTCTTT	CASSVDSMNTEAFF
TRBV20-1	many	NA	TRBJ1-2	TGCAGCGCGGGGCAGCCTTACTATGGCTACACCTTC	CSAGQPYYGYTF
TRBV29-1	many	NA	TRBJ2-5	TGCAGCGTTGTACAGAACCAAGAGACCCAGTACTTC	CSVVQNQETQYF
TRBV7-2	many	NA	TRBJ2-1	TGTGCCAGCAGCCCAAGAGGGAGTCGATACAATGAGCAGTTCTTC	CASSPRGSRYNEQFF
TRBV20-1	few	TRBD1	TRBJ1-6	TGCAGTGCTCCCGACAGGGATAATTCACCCCTCCACTTT	CSAPDRDNSPLHF
TRBV29-1	NA	TRBD1	TRBJ2-7	TGCAGCGTTGACGACAGGGGCGACGAGCAGTACTTC	CSVDDRGDEQYF
TRBV5-1	many	NA	TRBJ2-3	TGCGCCAGCAGCTCCCGTATAGGAGGCACAGATACGCAGTATTTT	CASSSRIGGTDTQYF
TRBV3-1	many	NA	TRBJ2-3	TGTGCCAGCAGCCAAGCGGGGGAGGTTCAAGATACGCAGTATTTT	CASSQAGEVQDTQYF
TRBV5-6	few	TRBD1	TRBJ2-3	TGTGCCAGCAGCTTAAGGACAGGGTCTACAGATACGCAGTATTTT	CASSLRTGSTDTQYF
TRBV7-9	few	TRBD1	TRBJ1-1	TGTGCCAGCAGCTTAGACGACAGGGTAACTGAAGCTTTCTTT	CASSLDDRVTEAFF
TRBV5-1	many	NA	TRBJ1-3	TGCGCCAGCAGCTTGGGTCAGGGCGGAAACACCATATATTTT	CASSLGQGGNTIYF
TRBV6-5	many	NA	TRBJ1-1	TGTGCCAGCAGCCGCAGCGATCCAAGAAACACTGAAGCTTTCTTT	CASSRSDPRNTEAFF
TRBV18	many	NA	TRBJ2-1	TGTGCCAGCTCACCCTCGACACCTCCGGGTGAGCAGTTCTTC	CASSPSTPPGEQFF
TRBV6-5	many	NA	TRBJ1-1	TGTGCCAGCAGTTACTCAGGGGCCGCGAGGAACACTGAAGCTTTCTTT	CASSYSGAARNTEAFF
TRBV7-3	many	NA	TRBJ2-5	TGTGCCAGCAGCATGAGGGGGAAGGAGACCCAGTACTTC	CASSMRGKETQYF
TRBV5-1	many	TRBD1	TRBJ2-7	TGCGCCAGCAGCCCCCGGGACAGATACGAGCAGTACTTC	CASSPRDRYEQYF
TRBV9	many	NA	TRBJ1-2	TGTGCCAGCAGCGTAGGTCAGGGAAACTATGGCTACACCTTC	CASSVGQGNYGYTF
TRBV7-3	many	NA	TRBJ2-3	TGTGCCAGCAGCCCAATCGGGGGCACATCTGTCACAGATACGCAGTATTTT	CASSPIGGTSVTDTQYF
TRBV12-3/TRBV12-4	few	NA	TRBJ2-2	TGTGCCAGCAGTTTAATTCGGAGGACAGGGAGGGTCAGCGGGGAGCTGTTTTTT	CASSLIRRTGRVSGELFF
TRBV28	many	NA	TRBJ2-1	TGTGCCAGCAGTTCACTAGCCTTTGAGCAGTTCTTC	CASSSLAFEQFF
TRBV7-3	many	NA	TRBJ2-3	TGTGCCAGCAGCTTGCCGCCCACAGATACGCAGTATTTT	CASSLPPTDTQYF
TRBV12-3/TRBV12-4	many	TRBD1	TRBJ1-2	TGTGCCAGCAGTTTGACAGGGAGCTCTGGCTACACCTTC	CASSLTGSSGYTF
TRBV5-6	many	NA	TRBJ2-5	TGTGCCAGCAGCTCGGCTAGGGGCGGAGAGACCCAGTACTTC	CASSSARGGETQYF
TRBV29-1	many	NA	TRBJ2-1	TGCAGCGTAACCCCGGACTGGAAGGGGAACAATGAGCAGTTCTTC	CSVTPDWKGNNEQFF
TRBV4-3	many	NA	TRBJ2-3	TGCGCCAGCAGTCGAGGGGGGGTAGGCACAGATACGCAGTATTTT	CASSRGGVGTDTQYF
TRBV7-2	NA	NA	TRBJ1-2	TGTGCCAGCAGCTTAGCGTTCTTGATGGGTGGCTACACCTTC	CASSLAFLMGGYTF
TRBV6-4	many	NA	TRBJ1-5	TGTGCCAGCAGCCTTGACAGCACTCAGCCCCAGCATTTT	CASSLDSTQPQHF
TRBV20-1	many	NA	TRBJ1-5	TGCAGTGCTATCCGGGGGGCGAGCAATCAGCCCCAGCATTTT	CSAIRGASNQPQHF
TRBV24-1	many	NA	TRBJ2-3	TGTGCCACCAAACTAGGCAACACAGATACGCAGTATTTT	CATKLGNTDTQYF
TRBV28	many	NA	TRBJ1-1	TGTGCCAGCAGTTTTGGCGGGGTGGGCACTGAAGCTTTCTTT	CASSFGGVGTEAFF
TRBV5-6	NA	NA	TRBJ1-3	TGTGCCAGCAGCTTGGCCTGGAACTCTGGAAACACCATATATTTT	CASSLAWNSGNTIYF
TRBV4-3	many	NA	TRBJ2-1	TGCGCCAGCAGCCAGGGGCGGCTAGCGAGCTACAATGAGCAGTTCTTC	CASSQGRLASYNEQFF
TRBV28	many	NA	TRBJ1-1	TGTGCCAGCCGATACAGGAACACTGAAGCTTTCTTT	CASRYRNTEAFF
TRBV19	few	NA	TRBJ1-5	TGTGCCAGTAGTGAGCAGGGGCGGCTGCCCCAGCATTTT	CASSEQGRLPQHF
TRBV4-2	few	TRBD1	TRBJ1-2	TGTGCCAGCAGCACAAGAAGACAGGGGGGGGTTGTGTACGGCTACACCTTC	CASSTRRQGGVVYGYTF
TRBV2	once	NA	TRBJ1-1	TGTGCCAGCAGTGAAGCGCCCGGGGGGTACGGGACTTTCTTT	CASSEAPGGYGTFF
TRBV18	few	NA	TRBJ1-1	TGTGCCAGCTCACCTAAATTACGGGCCACTGAAGCTTTCTTT	CASSPKLRATEAFF
TRBV10-3	many	TRBD1	TRBJ1-1	TGTGCCATCAGAGCCGAAATTAACAGGGGAGCTTTCTTT	CAIRAEINRGAFF
TRBV27	many	NA	TRBJ2-3	TGTGCCAGCAGTTTGTCCAGGGTTAGAGATACGCAGTATTTT	CASSLSRVRDTQYF
TRBV30	many	NA	TRBJ2-2	TGTGCCTGGAGTGTACTAAGAGGGACCGGGGAGCTGTTTTTT	CAWSVLRGTGELFF
TRBV4-2	NA	TRBD1	TRBJ2-2	TGTGCCAGCAGCCAAGCAGGGGGTATCGGGGAGCTGTTTTTT	CASSQAGGIGELFF
TRBV5-1	many	NA	TRBJ1-1	TGCGCCAGCAGATTTAACTGGAACACTGAAGCTTTCTTT	CASRFNWNTEAFF
TRBV5-1	many	NA	TRBJ2-2	TGCGCCAGCAAGGACACCGGGGAGCTGTTTTTT	CASKDTGELFF
TRBV9	many	NA	TRBJ2-2	TGTGCCAGCAGCGTAGTAGGCGGGGAGCTGTTTTTT	CASSVVGGELFF
TRBV7-2	NA	NA	TRBJ2-5	TGTGCCAGCAGCTTCCGGGGGATATCAGAGACCCAGTACTTC	CASSFRGISETQYF
TRBV7-3	NA	TRBD1	TRBJ2-7	TGTGCCAGCAGCTTGACAGGGACGTCCTACGAGCAGTACTTC	CASSLTGTSYEQYF
TRBV10-3	many	TRBD1	TRBJ1-2	TGTGCCATCACCAACGGGACAGGGGCACTTAGTGGCTACACCTTC	CAITNGTGALSGYTF